A single sample is the source of the 8 T cell receptor beta chains below, sequenced in a study of T-cell reconstitution after alpha-beta-depleted transplantation in children. The TCRbeta library incorporated unique molecular identifiers. TCRdb fed the PCR reads into MiXCR, producing one record per CDR3 protein. The sample contains approximately 110,000 distinct CDR3 sequences, 10% to 13% of which appear only once. Source: PBMCs, taken before TCRalphabeta/CD19-depleted stem cell transplant. Receptor source: a boy aged 2-15 years with acute lymphoblastic leukemia, due to receive a stem cell transplant.

This clonotype was recorded many times. V usage is TRBV3-1 and J usage is TRBJ2-7; D remains unclear. CDR1 is LGHDT and CDR2 is YNNKEL in the germline V gene (reference sequence). V lost 0 bases, J lost 2 bases, and 8 bases lay in between. This CDR3 contains 14 residues. The CDR3 DNA sequence: TGTGCCAGCAGCCAAGATGACGTCCCCTACGAGCAGTACTTC. As protein: CASSQDDVPYEQYF.

This clonotype was recorded at least ten times. The chain employs TRBV7-9 and TRBJ2-2; D is unclear. CDR3 length: 14 residues. CDR1 and CDR2 from the germline V gene are SEHNR and FQNEAQ (reference sequence). The germline V and J ends were trimmed by 1 base and 5 bases, with 8 bases remaining between them. Here the CDR3 DNA reads TGTGCCAGCAGCTTAGAAGGCCCTACCGGGGAGCTGTTTTTT. Translation gives CASSLEGPTGELFF.

This clonotype turned up a few times. The chain links TRBV6-1 to TRBJ2-7; no clear D. CDR3 size: 14 residues. V lost 6 bases and J lost 2, with 14 bases in between. The V gene's germline CDR1 is MNHNS and CDR2 SASEGT. CDR3 DNA: TGTGCCAGCAGGGACCGGAACGGACCCTACGAGCAGTACTTC. Its protein product is CASRDRNGPYEQYF.

The V call is TRBV29-1, the J call TRBJ1-2; the D gene is possibly TRBD1 (6 bases). V lost 3 bases and J 4 bases, leaving 9 bases between the germline ends. The CDR3 runs to 12 residues. The V gene's germline CDR1 is SQVTM and CDR2 ANQGSEA. In nucleotides, the CDR3 is TGCAGCGTTGAGGCAGGGGCCTATGGCTACACCTTC. Translation gives CSVEAGAYGYTF.

The rearrangement uses TRBV2 and TRBJ2-7; 13 bases are a match to TRBD2. CDR3 length: 15 residues. The V gene's germline CDR1 is SNHLY and CDR2 FYNNEI. After removal of 6 bases from V and 7 bases from J, the junction contained 9 bases not matched to a gene. CDR3 sequence (DNA): TGTGCCAGCAGCAGGACTAGCGGGAGTCGAGGGGAGCAGTACTTC. It translates to CASSRTSGSRGEQYF. The complete variable domain, with remaining parts taken from reference TRBV2 and TRBJ2-7, reads EPEVTQTPSHQVTQMGQEVILRCVPISNHLYFYWYRQILGQKVEFLVSFYNNEISEKSEIFDDQFSVERPDGSNFTLKIRSTKLEDSAMYFCASSRTSGSRGEQYFGPGTRLTVT.

The chain uses TRBV5-1 and TRBJ2-1, with D possibly TRBD1 on 6 matching bases. The CDR3 runs 12 residues. V was pared by 0 bases and J by 10 bases, with 8 bases between. Germline lookup yields CDR1 SGHRS and CDR2 YFSETQ. CDR3 nucleotide sequence: TGCGCCAGCAGCTTGGCGGGGACAGAGCAGTTCTTC. It encodes CASSLAGTEQFF.

This chain joins TRBV29-1 and TRBJ1-1; TRBD1 matches 7 bases. The CDR3 extends over 13 amino acids. V shed 8 bases, J shed 2 bases, and the junction held 8 bases outside the gene matches. Germline V gives CDR1 SQVTM, CDR2 ANQGSEA. The DNA of the CDR3 is TGCAGCTACCAGAGACAGGGAAACACTGAAGCTTTCTTT. Protein sequence: CSYQRQGNTEAFF.

This clonotype was seen many times. The rearrangement uses TRBV10-3 and TRBJ2-1, with 8 bases matching TRBD2. The CDR3 covers 16 residues. The V gene end was trimmed by 1 base and the J gene end by 6 bases; junction bases not matched to a gene: 8. Germline-derived CDR1 and CDR2 are ENHRY and SYGVKD. The CDR3: CAISEFQAGDRNEQFF. The CDR3 DNA reads TGTGCCATCAGTGAGTTTCAAGCGGGAGATCGCAATGAGCAGTTCTTC.